The 23 T cell receptor beta chains given below trace back to one sample, sequenced in a study of blood T cell repertoires in COVID-19. TCRdb's copy holds only in-frame clones and misses some; the assay was immunoSEQ multiplex PCR. This table holds about 370,000 clones, approximately 90% found once. The material sequenced was PBMCs or T cells enriched from blood (not recorded which). Every receptor here comes from a woman between 40 and 50 years old who had been exposed to COVID-19.

J is TRBJ2-7 and V is TRBV5-1, with 7 bases fitting TRBD2. This CDR3 is 14 amino acids long. Germline values: CDR1 SGHRS, CDR2 YFSETQ. The J segment lost 2 bases and the V segment lost 3 bases, leaving 5 bases of the junction unmatched. The CDR3 sequence is CASSSSGGTYEQYF. The DNA for the CDR3 is TGCGCCAGCAGCTCCTCGGGAGGCACCTACGAGCAGTACTTC. Full variable domain (remainder filled in from reference TRBV5-1 and TRBJ2-7): KAGVTQTPRYLIKTRGQQVTLSCSPISGHRSVSWYQQTPGQGLQFLFEYFSETQRNKGNFPGRFSGRQFSNSRSEMNVSTLELGDSALYLCASSSSGGTYEQYFGPGTRLTVT.

The chain is built from TRBV30 and TRBJ1-2; no definite D call. Trimming removed 4 bases from V and 8 bases from J, with 14 bases in between. Germline CDR1 reads GTSNPN; CDR2 reads SVGIG (reference sequence). This CDR3 has 12 amino acids. CDR3 amino acids: CAWTPRALGYTF. CDR3 in DNA: TGTGCCTGGACTCCGAGGGCCTTGGGCTACACCTTC.

CDR3 coding DNA: TGTGCCAGCAGTTACTCTAGGACAGGGTATTCCTCGAACACTGAAGCTTTCTTT. As protein: CASSYSRTGYSSNTEAFF. The chain combines TRBV6-2 or TRBV6-3 with TRBJ1-1, with TRBD1 matching 8 bases. The CDR3 extends over 18 amino acids. In germline, CDR1 is MNHEY, CDR2 SVGEGT. J gave up 1 base and V 0 bases, and 10 bases lay outside the gene matches.

This chain uses TRBV19 with TRBJ1-5; the D gene is possibly TRBD1 (5 bases). CDR3 size: 15 residues. Trimming left V 6 bases short and J 3 bases short, with 15 bases between. From germline, CDR1 is LNHDA and CDR2 SQIVND (reference sequence). CDR3 residues: CASREWGGINQPQHF. The CDR3, as DNA: TGTGCCAGTAGGGAGTGGGGGGGGATCAATCAGCCCCAGCATTTT. The whole variable domain, remainder taken from reference TRBV19 and TRBJ1-5, is DGGITQSPKYLFRKEGQNVTLSCEQNLNHDAMYWYRQDPGQGLRLIYYSQIVNDFQKGDIAEGYSVSREKKESFPLTVTSAQKNPTAFYLCASREWGGINQPQHFGDGTRLSIL.

The chain combines TRBV5-1 with TRBJ1-6; 7 nucleotides line up with TRBD1. Germline V gene sequence: CDR1 SGHRS, CDR2 YFSETQ. This CDR3 comprises 16 residues. V lost 2 bases, J lost 7 bases, and 9 bases stayed unmatched. The CDR3 DNA reads as TGCGCCAGCAGCTTCCTCCAGGGGGGAGCCAATTCACCCCTCCACTTT. This encodes CASSFLQGGANSPLHF. Full variable domain (rest looked up from reference TRBV5-1 and TRBJ1-6): KAGVTQTPRYLIKTRGQQVTLSCSPISGHRSVSWYQQTPGQGLQFLFEYFSETQRNKGNFPGRFSGRQFSNSRSEMNVSTLELGDSALYLCASSFLQGGANSPLHFGNGTRLTVT.

CDR3 DNA: TGTGCCAGCAGCCTACTAGCGGGAGGGCTCGGGGCCAACGTCCTGACTTTC. This encodes CASSLLAGGLGANVLTF. The chain uses TRBV7-2 and TRBJ2-6; TRBD2 agrees at 13 bases. V trimming: 5 bases; J trimming: 4 bases; junction bases outside the gene matches: 5. Looked up from germline, CDR1 is SGHTA and CDR2 is FQGNSA. The CDR3 is 17 amino acids.

For this clone: Mismatch with germline at one junction end may stem from a read error. This sequence joins TRBV5-4 and TRBJ1-1, with 10 positions matching TRBD1. Germline V gene sequence: CDR1 SGHNT, CDR2 YYREEE (reference sequence). CDR3 length equals 12 residues. The CDR3 loop reads CASSQGQGLARF. In nucleotides, the CDR3 is TGTGCCAGCAGCCAGGGACAGGGGTTAGCTCGCTTT.

The CDR3 is CASSQPDRLNTEAFF. The CDR3 DNA reads TGTGCCAGCAGCCAACCTGACAGGCTTAACACTGAAGCTTTCTTT. This chain connects TRBV7-2 to TRBJ1-1; a possible D gene is TRBD1 (6 bases). The germline V gene encodes CDR1 SGHTA and CDR2 FQGNSA. CDR3 length: 15 amino acids. Trimming took 5 bases from V and 2 from J, leaving 15 bases between them.

The chain combines TRBV30 with TRBJ1-5, with D unclear. Between the trimmed V and J ends, which lost 4 bases and 4 bases, there was a span of 14 bases. CDR1 GTSNPN and CDR2 SVGIG come from the germline V gene (reference sequence). There are 14 residues in the CDR3. The chain's CDR3 is CAWTPSESNQPQHF. In DNA, the CDR3 is TGTGCCTGGACTCCCTCCGAGTCGAATCAGCCCCAGCATTTT.

The rearrangement uses TRBV2 and TRBJ2-7, with TRBD2 matching over 7 bases. The J segment lost 3 bases and the V segment lost 6 bases, leaving 8 bases of the junction unmatched. Germline lookup yields CDR1 SNHLY and CDR2 FYNNEI. The CDR3 contains 14 residues. Written as DNA, the CDR3 is TGTGCCAGCAGGCAGGGACTACCAAGCTACGAGCAGTACTTC. Protein: CASRQGLPSYEQYF.

The rearrangement joins TRBV3-1 (or the pseudogene TRBV3-2) to TRBJ1-1, with D possibly TRBD1 on 5 matching bases. CDR1 and CDR2 (germline): LGHDT, YNNKEL (reference sequence). The CDR3 length is 13 residues. Trimming took off 3 bases at V and 1 base at J, with 6 bases between the two ends. CDR3 protein: CASSHDRNTEAFF. CDR3 DNA: TGTGCCAGCAGCCATGACAGGAACACTGAAGCTTTCTTT.

The CDR3 spells CASSSGTGYGNTIYF. The DNA for the CDR3 is TGCGCCAGCAGCTCCGGGACAGGGTATGGAAACACCATATATTTT. V and J are TRBV5-1 and TRBJ1-3; 9 bases fit TRBD1. Germline-derived CDR1 and CDR2 are SGHRS and YFSETQ. With 3 bases clipped from V and 3 bases from J, the junction kept 4 bases outside the gene matches. This CDR3 contains 15 residues.

V and J are TRBV2 and TRBJ1-2, with TRBD1 matching over 10 bases. The V gene end was trimmed by 6 bases and the J gene end by 4 bases; junction bases not matched to a gene: 14. The germline V gene encodes CDR1 SNHLY and CDR2 FYNNEI. The CDR3 is made up of 17 amino acids. The CDR3 bases are TGTGCCAGCAGCCTCCGGGGGAGGACAGGGGGGGCCTATGGCTACACCTTC. Translation: CASSLRGRTGGAYGYTF.

The genes are TRBV15 and TRBJ2-7; 15 bases fit TRBD2. The V and J ends lost 0 bases and 1 base, in that order; junction bases with no gene match: 4. CDR1 is LNHNV, CDR2 YYDKDF, per germline (reference sequence). The CDR3 length is 18 residues. The CDR3, as DNA: TGTGCCACCAGCAGAGAGGGGACTAGCGGGGGGAAGTCCTACGAGCAGTACTTC. This sequence encodes CATSREGTSGGKSYEQYF.

The genes are TRBV7-2 and TRBJ1-5, with TRBD1 matching 10 bases. V lost 5 bases to trimming and J lost 5 bases; unmatched junction nucleotides: 6. CDR1 and CDR2 (germline): SGHTA, FQGNSA. This CDR3 is built from 15 residues. DNA for the CDR3: TGTGCCAGCAGCCGGGACAGGGGAGGACATCAGCCCCAGCATTTT. Translating it yields CASSRDRGGHQPQHF.

Of note for this clone: The same CDR3 also results from other DNA sequences found in this sample. The chain has TRBV18 and TRBJ1-5, with 7 bases that match TRBD1. V was pared by 6 bases and J by 2 bases, with 10 bases of the junction left unmatched. The CDR3 has 16 amino acids. From germline, CDR1 is KGHSH and CDR2 LQKENI. The CDR3 coding sequence is TGTGCCAGCTCCCCCAGACAGGGTGGGGGCAATCAGCCCCAGCATTTT. Encoded protein: CASSPRQGGGNQPQHF.

The chain has TRBV6-2 or TRBV6-3 and TRBJ2-1; the match to TRBD2 covers 9 bases. With 4 bases clipped from V and 2 bases from J, the junction kept 12 bases outside the gene matches. The CDR3 consists of 18 residues. Germline CDR1 reads MNHEY; CDR2 reads SVGEGT. Here the CDR3 reads CASSSFGLAGKAYNEQFF. CDR3 sequence (DNA): TGTGCCAGCAGTTCCTTTGGGCTAGCGGGAAAGGCCTACAATGAGCAGTTCTTC.

V usage is TRBV3-1 (or the pseudogene TRBV3-2) and J usage is TRBJ1-2; the D is unclear. The V gene's germline CDR1 is LGHDT and CDR2 YNNKEL (reference sequence). This CDR3 comprises 14 residues. Trimming shortened V by 1 base and J by 1 base, and 7 bases separated the two germline ends. The CDR3 sequence is CASSQVGSNYGYTF. The CDR3 DNA reads TGTGCCAGCAGCCAAGTGGGCAGTAACTATGGCTACACCTTC.

This sequence joins TRBV9 and TRBJ2-1; tentative D call: TRBD2 (7 bases). The length of the CDR3 is 18 residues. Trimming took off 0 bases at V and 6 bases at J, with 22 bases between the two ends. From germline, CDR1 is SGDLS and CDR2 YYNGEE. As DNA, the CDR3 is TGTGCCAGCAGCGTAGCTTCCGGATGGGGGCGGGGGTTCAATGAGCAGTTCTTC. This gives the protein CASSVASGWGRGFNEQFF.

This clone was picked up one time. The CDR3 sequence: CASSGWGGSNTEAFF. The CDR3 DNA reads as TGTGCCAGCAGCGGCTGGGGGGGTTCGAACACTGAAGCTTTCTTT. The chain joins TRBV3-1 (or the pseudogene TRBV3-2) to TRBJ1-1, with a weak D call TRBD1 (5 bases). Looked up from germline, CDR1 is LGHDT and CDR2 is YNNKEL (reference sequence). V was pared by 5 bases and J by 1 base, with 14 bases between. The CDR3 extends over 15 amino acids.

The chain employs TRBV13 and TRBJ2-7; TRBD2 might be the D (6 bases). Germline V CDR1 and CDR2: PRHDT, FYEKMQ (reference sequence). This CDR3 has 14 residues. The ends were cut back, 4 bases at V and 4 bases at J, with 14 bases in the middle. CDR3 DNA: TGTGCCAGCAGCTCTCGGGGGACTCCGTACGAGCAGTACTTC. Translating it yields CASSSRGTPYEQYF. Full variable domain (outside the CDR3, taken from reference TRBV13 and TRBJ2-7): AAGVIQSPRHLIKEKRETATLKCYPIPRHDTVYWYQQGPGQDPQFLISFYEKMQSDKGSIPDRFSAQQFSDYHSELNMSSLELGDSALYFCASSSRGTPYEQYFGPGTRLTVT.

This chain links TRBV19 with TRBJ1-2; TRBD1 agrees at 7 bases. Germline CDR1 reads LNHDA; CDR2 reads SQIVND (reference sequence). The CDR3 has 16 residues. The ends lost 5 bases at V and 5 bases at J; junction bases unmatched: 14. DNA of the CDR3: TGTGCCAGTAGTGCCCGACAGGGAGTGGGGCCTTATGGCTACACCTTC. It yields the protein CASSARQGVGPYGYTF.

J is TRBJ1-1 and V is TRBV11-2; unclear D gene. Trimming left V 0 bases short and J 6 bases short, with 14 bases between. Germline values: CDR1 SGHAT, CDR2 FQNNGV. CDR3 length: 15 amino acids. DNA of the CDR3: TGTGCCAGCAGCTTAGATAACAGACGCGGGCCTGAAGCTTTCTTT. This sequence encodes CASSLDNRRGPEAFF. Filled out from reference TRBV11-2 and TRBJ1-1, the complete variable domain reads EAGVAQSPRYKIIEKRQSVAFWCNPISGHATLYWYQQILGQGPKLLIQFQNNGVVDDSQLPKDRFSAERLKGVDSTLKIQPAKLEDSAVYLCASSLDNRRGPEAFFGQGTRLTVV.